This record looks at one TCR beta chain sequence and its context. The target antigen is unknown. The data derive from a study of cytomegalovirus exposure and HLA in healthy donors. Study in general: Around 81% of roughly 400 genotyped donors fell in the Caucasian-associated ancestry cluster. Notes on the study in general: Researchers reported in a later analysis that common viral pathogens appeared linked to several top clusters. In an earlier analysis, most TCR beta V segments were productive about 87% or about 30% of the time.

PCR primers comprised 60 Vbeta and 13 Jbeta primers. TCRdb's copy holds only in-frame clones and misses some; the assay was immunoSEQ multiplex PCR. Counted here are about 200,000 clones, 75% to 80% occurring once; the ten biggest clones make up 11% to 15%. Though probably carrying unrecorded immune exposures, donors were nominally healthy at sampling. Material: PBMCs. The sequence was collected from a woman under 40 in good health and CMV-seropositive.

The CDR3 spells CAWSASTSGAQYF. CDR3 DNA: TGTGCCTGGAGTGCCTCGACCAGCGGGGCGCAGTATTTT. The rearrangement joins TRBV30 to TRBJ2-3; 7 positions match TRBD2. V lost 1 base and J lost 10; bases outside the gene matches: 8. The CDR3 has 13 amino acids. Germline V lookup: CDR1 GTSNPN, CDR2 SVGIG (reference sequence).